This entry describes one T cell receptor (beta chain). The antigen is unknown. Generated by immunoSEQ multiplex PCR, the TCRdb table keeps only in-frame clones and is missing some. The sample includes 46,000 or so clones, approximately 88% of them seen just once. These data come from a study of OX40 agonist ivuxolimab in advanced cancers. Between the trimmed V and J ends, which lost 3 bases and 7 bases, there was a span of 34 bases. Germline V gives CDR1 SGHDN, CDR2 FVKESK. The CDR3 extends over 20 amino acids. Study conclusions and caveats: Expanded clones were, on average, more numerous among CD8+ T cells than CD4+.

The TCR originated in an adult with an advanced solid tumor such as melanoma, head and neck, liver or kidney cancer. V is TRBV14 and J is TRBJ2-7; D possibly matches TRBD1 or TRBD2 (5 bases each). Material: CD4+ or CD8+ T cells sorted from blood, obtained in a trial of the OX40 agonist ivuxolimab. The CDR3 region is CASSHPWPPGRIAIPFEQYF. The CDR3 region has the DNA TGTGCCAGCAGCCATCCCTGGCCTCCGGGACGGATAGCTATCCCCTTTGAGCAGTACTTC.